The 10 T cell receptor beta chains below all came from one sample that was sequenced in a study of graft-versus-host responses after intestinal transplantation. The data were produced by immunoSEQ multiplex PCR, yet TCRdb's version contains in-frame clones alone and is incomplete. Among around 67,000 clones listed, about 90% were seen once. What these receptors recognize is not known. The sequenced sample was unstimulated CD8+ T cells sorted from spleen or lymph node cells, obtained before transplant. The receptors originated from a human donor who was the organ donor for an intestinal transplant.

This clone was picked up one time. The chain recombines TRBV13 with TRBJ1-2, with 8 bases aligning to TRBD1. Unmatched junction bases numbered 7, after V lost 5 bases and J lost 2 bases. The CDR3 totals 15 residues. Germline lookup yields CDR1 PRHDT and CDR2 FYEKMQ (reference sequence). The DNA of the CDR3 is TGTGCCAGCAGCCCTACGGACAGGGCAAACTATGGCTACACCTTC. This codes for CASSPTDRANYGYTF. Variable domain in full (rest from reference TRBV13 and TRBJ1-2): AAGVIQSPRHLIKEKRETATLKCYPIPRHDTVYWYQQGPGQDPQFLISFYEKMQSDKGSIPDRFSAQQFSDYHSELNMSSLELGDSALYFCASSPTDRANYGYTFGSGTRLTVV.

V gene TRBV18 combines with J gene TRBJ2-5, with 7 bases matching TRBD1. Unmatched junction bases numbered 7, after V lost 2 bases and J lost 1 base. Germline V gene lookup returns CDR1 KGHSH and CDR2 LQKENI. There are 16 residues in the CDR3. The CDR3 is CASSPYQGELQETQYF. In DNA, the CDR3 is TGTGCCAGCTCACCATACCAGGGGGAACTCCAAGAGACCCAGTACTTC.

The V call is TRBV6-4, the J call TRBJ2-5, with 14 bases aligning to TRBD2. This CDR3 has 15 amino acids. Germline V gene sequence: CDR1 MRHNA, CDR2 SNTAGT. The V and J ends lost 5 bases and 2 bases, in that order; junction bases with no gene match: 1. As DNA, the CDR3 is TGTGCCAGCAGTCGACTAGCGGGGGGGCAAGAGACCCAGTACTTC. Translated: CASSRLAGGQETQYF.

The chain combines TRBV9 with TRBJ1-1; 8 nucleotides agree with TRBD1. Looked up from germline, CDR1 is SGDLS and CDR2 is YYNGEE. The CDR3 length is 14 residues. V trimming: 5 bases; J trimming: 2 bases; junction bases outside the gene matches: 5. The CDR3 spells CASSSGTGNTEAFF. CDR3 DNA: TGTGCCAGCAGTTCCGGGACAGGTAACACTGAAGCTTTCTTT.

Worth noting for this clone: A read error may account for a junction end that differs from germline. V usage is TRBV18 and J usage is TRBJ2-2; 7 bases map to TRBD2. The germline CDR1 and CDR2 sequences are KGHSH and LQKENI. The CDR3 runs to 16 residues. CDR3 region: CASSPPAGANTGELFF. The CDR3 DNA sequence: TGTGCCAGCTCCCCACCCGCGGGGGCGAACACCGGGGAGCTGTTTTTT.

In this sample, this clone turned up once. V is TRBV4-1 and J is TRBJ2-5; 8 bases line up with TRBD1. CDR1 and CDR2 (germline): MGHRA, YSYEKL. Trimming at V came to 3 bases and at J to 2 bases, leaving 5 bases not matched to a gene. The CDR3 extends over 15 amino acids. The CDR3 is CASSHRTGNQETQYF. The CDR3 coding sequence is TGCGCCAGCAGCCACCGGACAGGGAATCAAGAGACCCAGTACTTC.

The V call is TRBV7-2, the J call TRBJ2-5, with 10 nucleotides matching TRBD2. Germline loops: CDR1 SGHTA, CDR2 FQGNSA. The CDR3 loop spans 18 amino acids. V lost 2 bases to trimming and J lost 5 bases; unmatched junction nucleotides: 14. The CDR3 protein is CASSLTELAGATRETQYF. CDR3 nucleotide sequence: TGTGCCAGCAGCTTAACGGAGCTAGCGGGGGCCACTCGGGAGACCCAGTACTTC.

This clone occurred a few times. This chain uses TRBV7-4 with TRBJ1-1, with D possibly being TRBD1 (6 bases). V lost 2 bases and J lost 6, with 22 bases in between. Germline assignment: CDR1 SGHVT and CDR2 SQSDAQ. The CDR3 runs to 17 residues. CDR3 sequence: CASSLWSFGSGVPEAFF. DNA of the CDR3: TGTGCCAGCAGCTTATGGTCCTTCGGCTCAGGGGTCCCTGAAGCTTTCTTT.

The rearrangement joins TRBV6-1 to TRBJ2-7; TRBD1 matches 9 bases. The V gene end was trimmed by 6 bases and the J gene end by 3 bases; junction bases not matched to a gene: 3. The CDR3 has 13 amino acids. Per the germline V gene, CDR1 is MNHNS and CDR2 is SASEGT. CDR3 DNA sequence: TGTGCCAGCAGGGGACAGGGTAGCTACGAGCAGTACGTC. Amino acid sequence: CASRGQGSYEQYV.

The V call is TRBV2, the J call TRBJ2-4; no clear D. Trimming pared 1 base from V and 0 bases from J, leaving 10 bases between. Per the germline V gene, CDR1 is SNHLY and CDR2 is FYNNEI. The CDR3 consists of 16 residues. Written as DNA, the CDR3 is TGTGCCAGCAGTGAAGGGGCAAACGTAGCCAAAAACATTCAGTACTTC. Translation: CASSEGANVAKNIQYF.